Listed below are T cell receptor beta chains from one sample, sequenced in a study. One entry per CDR3 protein results from TCRdb running MiXCR on the RT-PCR reads. The table has approximately 720,000 distinct CDR3 sequences, over 12% seen once. Sequencing input: memory CD4+ T cells from blood. The receptors come from a female donor in good health, serving as a healthy control. Both conserved end residues are part of each CDR3. D genes are given only for firm matches. Part of the rows lack a size; the others show once, few, many or a class for expanded clones.

v_gene	d_gene	j_gene	abundance	CDR3aa	CDR3nt
TRBV7-2	NA	TRBJ2-7	many	CASSFSVYYEQYF	TGTGCCAGCAGCTTTAGCGTCTACTACGAGCAGTACTTC
TRBV6-6	NA	TRBJ2-1	many	CASSLAGKLMNEQFF	TGTGCCAGCAGTTTAGCAGGGAAGTTAATGAATGAGCAGTTCTTC
TRBV12-3/TRBV12-4	NA	TRBJ1-1	many	CASSPTRQDTEAFF	TGTGCCAGCAGTCCAACCAGACAGGACACTGAAGCTTTCTTT
TRBV5-1	NA	TRBJ2-2	few	CASSLGPSGGTGELFF	TGCGCCAGCAGCTTGGGCCCCTCCGGCGGCACCGGGGAGCTGTTTTTT
TRBV7-9	NA	TRBJ1-4	many	CASSLKGNNEKLFF	TGTGCCAGCAGCTTAAAGGGCAATAATGAAAAACTGTTTTTT
TRBV20-1	NA	TRBJ2-1	few	CSANDFHEQFF	TGCAGTGCTAATGACTTTCATGAGCAGTTCTTC
TRBV29-1	TRBD1	TRBJ2-2	NA	CSVGTGANTGDLFF	TGCAGCGTTGGGACAGGGGCGAACACCGGGGACCTGTTTTTT
TRBV15	TRBD1	TRBJ1-2	few	CATSRDPTGARYGYTF	TGTGCCACCAGCAGAGATCCTACAGGGGCCCGCTATGGCTACACCTTC
TRBV7-2	NA	TRBJ1-6	NA	CASSLGRVSLNSPLHF	TGTGCCAGCAGCTTAGGGAGGGTGTCTCTTAATTCACCCCTCCACTTT
TRBV5-8	NA	TRBJ2-5	few	CASSNSLFQETQYF	TGTGCCAGCAGCAATAGCCTTTTCCAAGAGACCCAGTACTTC
TRBV5-6	NA	TRBJ2-2	NA	CASSPLVAVNTGELFF	TGTGCCAGCAGCCCTCTTGTAGCTGTGAACACCGGGGAGCTGTTTTTT
TRBV4-3	NA	TRBJ1-2	NA	CASSQDPGPSNYGYTF	TGCGCCAGCAGCCAAGATCCGGGTCCTTCTAACTATGGCTACACCTTC
TRBV4-2	NA	TRBJ1-1	many	CASSQNTEAFF	TGTGCCAGCAGCCAGAACACTGAAGCTTTCTTT
TRBV20-1	TRBD2	TRBJ2-3	NA	CSAQSSGSVPDTQYF	TGCAGTGCTCAGTCTAGCGGGAGCGTCCCAGATACGCAGTATTTT
TRBV7-3	TRBD2	TRBJ2-1	few	CASSSEKLAGVYHEQFF	TGTGCCAGCAGCTCCGAAAAACTAGCGGGGGTTTACCATGAGCAGTTCTTC
TRBV12-3/TRBV12-4	NA	TRBJ2-2	NA	CASTPRGARNTGELFF	TGTGCCAGCACCCCACGTGGGGCACGGAACACCGGGGAGCTGTTTTTT
TRBV5-1	TRBD2	TRBJ2-1	NA	CASSAGLAGGLDEQFF	TGCGCCAGCAGCGCGGGACTAGCGGGAGGCCTCGATGAGCAGTTCTTC
TRBV20-1	NA	TRBJ2-1	NA	CSARVFADEQFF	TGCAGTGCTAGAGTTTTCGCGGATGAGCAGTTCTTC
TRBV5-1	NA	TRBJ1-6	many	CASSLQDNSPLHF	TGCGCCAGCAGCTTACAGGACAATTCACCCCTCCACTTT
TRBV20-1	NA	TRBJ2-7	NA	CSASRAQSFTYEQYF	TGCAGTGCTAGCCGGGCCCAAAGTTTTACCTACGAGCAGTACTTC
TRBV28	NA	TRBJ1-5	NA	CASSLQALGGQPQHF	TGTGCCAGCAGTTTACAGGCCCTTGGAGGTCAGCCCCAGCATTTT
TRBV6-1	NA	TRBJ1-5	few	CASSEGSVRTQPQHF	TGTGCCAGCAGTGAAGGATCGGTACGAACTCAGCCCCAGCATTTT
TRBV12-3/TRBV12-4	NA	TRBJ2-7	many	CASSLGQGKDEQYF	TGTGCCAGCAGTTTGGGGCAGGGGAAGGACGAGCAGTACTTC
TRBV5-1	NA	TRBJ2-2	few	CASREPHTGELFF	TGCGCCAGCAGAGAGCCGCACACCGGGGAGCTGTTTTTT
TRBV6-6	TRBD1	TRBJ1-2	many	CASSGRQGDYGYTF	TGTGCCAGCAGTGGACGACAGGGGGACTATGGCTACACCTTC
TRBV20-1	NA	TRBJ2-1	few	CSLMTKGGLHEQFF	TGCAGCTTAATGACTAAAGGGGGTCTCCATGAGCAGTTCTTC
TRBV5-1	NA	TRBJ1-1	NA	CASSRQDTNTEAFF	TGCGCCAGCAGCCGACAGGATACGAACACTGAAGCTTTCTTT
TRBV6-5	TRBD2	TRBJ2-7	NA	CASSDFDRLAEVISF	TGTGCCAGCAGTGACTTTGACCGACTAGCGGAAGTTATCTCATTC
TRBV11-2	TRBD2	TRBJ2-7	few	CASNGGSLSYEQYF	TGTGCCAGCAATGGCGGGAGCCTCTCCTACGAGCAGTACTTC
TRBV7-2	NA	TRBJ2-7	NA	CASSFGLTWQYF	TGTGCCAGCAGCTTTGGACTCACTTGGCAGTACTTC
TRBV30	NA	TRBJ1-2	NA	CAWSVLGLTDTF	TGTGCCTGGAGTGTGTTAGGACTTACGGACACCTTC
TRBV5-1	NA	TRBJ1-3	few	CASSLEAPNRVTSGNTIYF	TGCGCCAGCAGCTTGGAGGCGCCAAACAGAGTCACCTCTGGAAACACCATATATTTT
TRBV27	TRBD1	TRBJ2-1	NA	CASSILTGNSYNEQFF	TGTGCCAGCAGTATACTGACAGGGAACTCCTACAATGAGCAGTTCTTC